A single T cell receptor (beta chain) is shown here with its context. This record belongs to a study of blood T cell repertoires in COVID-19. TCRdb's copy holds only in-frame clones and misses some; the assay was immunoSEQ multiplex PCR. The table records around 140,000 clones, more than 75% of them present only once. This receptor was taken from a man between 45 and 60 years old who had recovered from COVID-19. The sequencing input was peripheral blood.

CDR3: CASSLGPGLGAYGYTF. Here the CDR3 DNA reads TGTGCCAGCAGCTTGGGCCCAGGACTGGGGGCCTATGGCTACACCTTC. The chain combines TRBV5-4 with TRBJ1-2; a weak D match, TRBD1 (6 bases). The CDR3 is made up of 16 amino acids. Germline assignment: CDR1 SGHNT and CDR2 YYREEE (reference sequence). V lost 0 bases and J lost 4, with 16 bases in between.